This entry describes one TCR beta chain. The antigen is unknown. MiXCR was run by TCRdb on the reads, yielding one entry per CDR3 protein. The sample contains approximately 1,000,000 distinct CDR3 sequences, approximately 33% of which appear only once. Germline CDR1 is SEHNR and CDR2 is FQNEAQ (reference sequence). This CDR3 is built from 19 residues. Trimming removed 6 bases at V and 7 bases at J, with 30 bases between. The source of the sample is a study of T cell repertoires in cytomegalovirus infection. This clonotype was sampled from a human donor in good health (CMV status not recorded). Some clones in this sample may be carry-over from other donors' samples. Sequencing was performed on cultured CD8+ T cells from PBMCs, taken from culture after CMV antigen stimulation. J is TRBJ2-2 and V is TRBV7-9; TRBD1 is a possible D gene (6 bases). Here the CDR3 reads CASRLTGPETGFAHGELFF. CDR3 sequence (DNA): TGTGCCAGCAGACTGACAGGTCCCGAAACCGGATTCGCACACGGGGAGCTGTTTTTT. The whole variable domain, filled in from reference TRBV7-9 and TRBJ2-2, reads DTGVSQNPRHKITKRGQNVTFRCDPISEHNRLYWYRQTLGQGPEFLTYFQNEAQLEKSRLLSDRFSAERPKGSFSTLEIQRTEQGDSAMYLCASRLTGPETGFAHGELFFGEGSRLTVL.